This T cell receptor beta chain appears in the sequencing data of a study of cytomegalovirus exposure and HLA in healthy donors. Overall study findings and caveats: Follow-up analysis later connected one missense variant in DCLRE1C with trimming of TCR beta V- and J-genes.

As concerns this clone: Its specificity is unknown.

With 60 Vbeta and 13 Jbeta primers, the PCR was carried out. Method: immunoSEQ multiplex PCR; TCRdb's copy keeps in-frame clones and lacks some. The sample includes about 160,000 clones, approximately 79% of them seen just once. The CDR3 extends over 16 amino acids. Losses at the gene ends were 2 bases for V and 2 bases for J; bases not matched to a gene: 8. Germline values: CDR1 SGHRS, CDR2 YFSETQ. The sample was PBMCs. The chain employs TRBV5-1 and TRBJ2-7; 9 bases match TRBD1. This sequence was found in a man aged 40-49 years in good health and CMV-seropositive. The CDR3 reads CASSFSRDRVTYEQYF. The CDR3 DNA sequence: TGCGCCAGCAGCTTTTCCCGGGACAGGGTGACCTACGAGCAGTACTTC. Drawing the rest from reference TRBV5-1 and TRBJ2-7, the complete variable domain is KAGVTQTPRYLIKTRGQQVTLSCSPISGHRSVSWYQQTPGQGLQFLFEYFSETQRNKGNFPGRFSGRQFSNSRSEMNVSTLELGDSALYLCASSFSRDRVTYEQYFGPGTRLTVT.